The 2 T cell receptor beta chains in this list originate from one sample, sequenced in a study of T cells in Graves' hyperthyroidism and ophthalmopathy (dated by TCRdb to about 2019). The library was prepared using multiplex PCR. Sequencing took place on an Illumina HiSeq 2000. The TCR beta CDR3 regions were amplified from the RNA transcripts. The TCR CDR3 was subjected to a first round of RT-PCR using the HTBI primer set and the Qiagen OneStep RT-PCR kit. Clones were called with MiXCR by TCRdb after fastp trimmed the public reads at Q25, and only in-frame beta chains were retained. For every CDR3 protein sequence, its rows merge into one entry that carries the most common genes and DNA. The table for this sample lists hundreds of thousands of distinct CDR3 sequences; roughly a fifth of them were counted only once. Under 45% of the sample is held by the ten biggest clonotypes. The sample taken for sequencing was blood. These receptors were taken from a man between 45 and 60 years old with Graves' ophthalmopathy.

This clonotype was counted at least ten times. V usage is TRBV7-3 and J usage is TRBJ2-7; 7 nucleotides agree with TRBD2. CDR3 size: 15 residues. Germline CDR1 reads SGHTA; CDR2 reads FQGTGA. V dropped 5 bases and J dropped 0; count of bases not matched to a gene: 7. The chain's CDR3 is CASSATGGSSYEQYF. DNA for the CDR3: TGTGCCAGCAGCGCCACCGGCGGGAGCTCCTACGAGCAGTACTTC.

This clonotype was seen many times. The chain joins TRBV7-3 to TRBJ2-3; D unclear. CDR1 SGHTA and CDR2 FQGTGA come from the germline V gene. The CDR3 runs to 19 residues. Trimming stripped 1 base from V and 0 bases from J, with 20 bases between. CDR3 amino acids: CASSLNPSFGTSSTDTQYF. The CDR3 DNA reads as TGTGCCAGCAGCTTAAACCCCTCTTTTGGCACCAGTAGCACAGATACGCAGTATTTT.